This paragraph reports one TCR beta chain. Its target is not known. The CDR3 has 15 residues. Germline V gene data show CDR1 as LGHNT and CDR2 as FRNRAP. The trim removed 1 base at V and 7 bases at J, leaving 1 base unmatched. The time point is: before natalizumab initiation. Prior interferon beta treatment was universal, and the PML patients were all female. Profiling relied on immunoSEQ multiplex PCR, and the TCRdb table lists in-frame clones only, not all of them. The table includes around 30,000 clones, around 89% detected once. This sample is drawn from a study of multiple sclerosis patients with progressive multifocal leukoencephalopathy. Notes on the study in general: In most PML patients, TRB repertoires appeared less diverse by entropy.

Sequencing was carried out using PBMCs. This TCR was sampled from a human donor with multiple sclerosis. The chain couples TRBV12-5 to TRBJ1-4, with 12 bases fitting TRBD1. The CDR3: CASGLAGQGAEKLFF. For the CDR3, the DNA is TGTGCTAGTGGTTTGGCGGGACAGGGGGCTGAAAAACTGTTTTTT.